This TCR beta chain was identified in a study of tissue T cells after allogeneic stem cell transplantation. Overall study results and limits: Only a limited share of tissue TCRs appeared in blood or spleen.

Concerning this clone itself: The antigen is undetermined. Gene names are the mouse ones. The read ends 1 residue shy of where the CDR3 ends; the end is completed using the germline J gene.

Time point noted: mouse harvest day 7 after allogeneic transplant. Each mouse received 10^7 T-cell-depleted marrow cells plus 10^6 splenic CD5+ T cells by tail vein. Tissues came from B6→BALB/c major-mismatch GVHD mice at day 7 or 14. Trimming at V came to 5 bases and at J to 4 bases, leaving 4 bases not matched to a gene. The germline CDR1 and CDR2 sequences are SNHLY and FYNGKV (reference sequence). The CDR3 has 15 residues. Generated by immunoSEQ multiplex PCR, the TCRdb table keeps only in-frame clones and is missing some. Of about 6,600 clones in the sample, 45% to 50% were seen once. The sample consisted of lymph node tissue. The V and J genes are TRBV3 and TRBJ2-2; 10 bases agree with TRBD2. The source of this sequence is a female BALB/c mouse given C57BL/6 T cells with graft-versus-host disease after an allogeneic hematopoietic cell transplant. The covered CDR3 bases are TGTGCCAGCAGCCCCGGGACTGGGGCCACCGGGCAGCTCTAC. Its translation: CASSPGTGATGQLY. The full CDR3 protein is CASSPGTGATGQLYF. The full variable domain, completed using reference TRBV3 and TRBJ2-2, is GPKVLQIPSHQIIDMGQMVTLNCDPVSNHLYFYWYKQILGQQMEFLVNFYNGKVMEKSKLFKDQFSVERPDGSYFTLKIQPTALEDSAVYFCASSPGTGATGQLYFGEGSKLTVL.